The 3 T cell receptor beta chains reported below all come from one sample, sequenced in a study of cytomegalovirus exposure and HLA in healthy donors. Amplification used 60 Vbeta primers and 13 Jbeta primers. Produced via immunoSEQ multiplex PCR; TCRdb's table is partial and in-frame only. The sample consists of more than 100,000 clones, 8.9% of them appearing once. Sequencing used PBMCs. The receptors originated from a woman aged 40 to 49 in good health and CMV-seropositive.

The rearrangement links TRBV5-1 to TRBJ2-2; 8 positions match TRBD2. The CDR3 sequence is 16 residues long. The germline V gene has CDR1 SGHRS and CDR2 YFSETQ. After removal of 3 bases from V and 1 base from J, the junction contained 5 bases not matched to a gene. CDR3 nucleotide sequence: TGCGCCAGCAGCTCCCTAGCGGGTATGAACACCGGGGAGCTGTTTTTT. Encoded protein: CASSSLAGMNTGELFF.

J is TRBJ2-1 and V is TRBV7-3; 9 nucleotides line up with TRBD2. CDR1 and CDR2 (germline): SGHTA, FQGTGA. J was trimmed by 8 bases and V by 5 bases; bases with no gene match: 10. The CDR3 sequence is 15 residues long. CDR3 residues: CASSVAGTSWDEQFF. CDR3 DNA sequence: TGTGCCAGCAGCGTCGCCGGGACTAGCTGGGATGAGCAGTTCTTC. Drawing the rest from reference TRBV7-3 and TRBJ2-1, the complete variable domain is GAGVSQTPSNKVTEKGKYVELRCDPISGHTALYWYRQSLGQGPEFLIYFQGTGAADDSGLPNDRFFAVRPEGSVSTLKIQRTERGDSAVYLCASSVAGTSWDEQFFGPGTRLTVL.

The CDR3 sequence is CASSLEAGRGQPQHF. DNA of the CDR3: TGTGCCAGCAGCTTAGAGGCAGGGCGAGGTCAGCCCCAGCATTTT. This chain uses TRBV7-8 with TRBJ1-5, with D possibly TRBD1 on 5 matching bases. The V and J ends lost 1 base and 6 bases respectively, with 13 bases between them. The CDR3 totals 15 residues. The V gene's germline CDR1 is SGHVS and CDR2 FQNEAQ.